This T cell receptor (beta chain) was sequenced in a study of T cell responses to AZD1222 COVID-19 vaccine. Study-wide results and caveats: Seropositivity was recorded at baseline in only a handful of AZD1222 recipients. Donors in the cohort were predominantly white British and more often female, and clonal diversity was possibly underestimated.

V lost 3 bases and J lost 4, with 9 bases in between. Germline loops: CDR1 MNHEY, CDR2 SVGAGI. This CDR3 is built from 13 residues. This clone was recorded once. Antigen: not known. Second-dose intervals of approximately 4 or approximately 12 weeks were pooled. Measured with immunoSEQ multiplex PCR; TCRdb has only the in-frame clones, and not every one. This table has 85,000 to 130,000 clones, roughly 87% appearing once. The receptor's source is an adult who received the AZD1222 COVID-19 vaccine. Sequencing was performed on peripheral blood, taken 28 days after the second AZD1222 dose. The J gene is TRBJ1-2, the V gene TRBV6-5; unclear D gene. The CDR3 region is CASSYNPLYGYTF. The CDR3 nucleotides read TGTGCCAGCAGTTATAACCCGCTCTATGGCTACACCTTC.